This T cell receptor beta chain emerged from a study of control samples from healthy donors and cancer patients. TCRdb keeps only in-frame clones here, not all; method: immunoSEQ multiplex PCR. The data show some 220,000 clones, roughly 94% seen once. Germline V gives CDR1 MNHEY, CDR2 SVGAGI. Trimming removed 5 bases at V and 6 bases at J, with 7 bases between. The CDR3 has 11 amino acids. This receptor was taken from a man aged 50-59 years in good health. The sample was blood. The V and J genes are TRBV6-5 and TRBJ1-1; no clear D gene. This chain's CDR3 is CASSTWAEAFF. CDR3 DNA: TGTGCCAGCAGTACTTGGGCTGAAGCTTTCTTT.